The 26 T cell receptor beta chains below come from one sample, sequenced in a study of blood T cell repertoires in COVID-19. Assay: immunoSEQ multiplex PCR; the TCRdb copy retains only in-frame clones and omits some. The sample holds approximately 350,000 clones, less than 90% seen once. Sample: PBMCs or T cells enriched from blood (not recorded which). The receptors shown here come from a woman aged 45-65 years who had recovered from COVID-19.

The chain couples TRBV7-2 to TRBJ1-2; D is uncertain. CDR3 length equals 14 residues. Trimming took 5 bases from V and 4 from J, leaving 14 bases between them. The germline gives CDR1 SGHTA, CDR2 FQGNSA. This CDR3 is CASSPPEALYGYTF. The CDR3 nucleotides read TGTGCCAGCAGCCCTCCTGAGGCTCTCTATGGCTACACCTTC.

This clone was counted a few times. V is TRBV2 and J is TRBJ2-3; 7 positions agree with TRBD2. V was clipped by 7 bases and J by 6 bases; unmatched bases: 10. The CDR3 covers 14 residues. Germline V gene sequence: CDR1 SNHLY, CDR2 FYNNEI. The CDR3 sequence: CASKRELGSDTQYF. The CDR3 region has the DNA TGTGCCAGCAAGCGGGAATTAGGCTCGGATACGCAGTATTTT.

The chain recombines TRBV5-8 with TRBJ1-5; the D is unclear. CDR1 and CDR2 (germline): SGHTS, YDEGEE. Trimming pared 4 bases from V and 1 base from J, leaving 12 bases between. This CDR3 is 15 amino acids long. The CDR3 region has the DNA TGTGCCAGCAGCCCCCTCTGGCCGAGCAATCAGCCCCAGCATTTT. Protein product: CASSPLWPSNQPQHF.

V and J are TRBV28 and TRBJ2-1; 13 bases map to TRBD2. The CDR3 runs 18 residues. J was trimmed by 1 base and V by 7 bases; bases with no gene match: 10. Germline CDR1 and CDR2: MDHEN and SYDVKM. CDR3 loop: CASTTGLAGAWSYNEQFF. The CDR3 DNA is TGTGCCAGCACCACAGGACTAGCGGGGGCCTGGTCCTACAATGAGCAGTTCTTC.

V usage is TRBV6-5 and J usage is TRBJ1-2, with D possibly TRBD1 on 5 matching bases. The germline V gene has CDR1 MNHEY and CDR2 SVGAGI. Trimming took 5 bases from V and 4 from J, leaving 17 bases between them. The CDR3 runs 15 residues. The CDR3 is CASSTPPGLGYGYTF. The CDR3 DNA follows: TGTGCCAGCAGTACCCCCCCAGGGTTAGGCTATGGCTACACCTTC.

This chain uses TRBV3-1 (or the pseudogene TRBV3-2) with TRBJ2-7; 8 nucleotides line up with TRBD2. J gave up 6 bases and V 0 bases, and 10 bases lay outside the gene matches. Germline V lookup: CDR1 LGHDT, CDR2 YNNKEL (reference sequence). The CDR3 contains 16 residues. CDR3 DNA: TGTGCCAGCAGCCAAGAGGGTCGAGCGGGAGTTGGCGAGCAGTACTTC. Translating it yields CASSQEGRAGVGEQYF.

This clone has just a few counts. V and J are TRBV5-8 and TRBJ1-2; D is uncertain. The V end lost 4 bases, the J end lost 7 bases, and 11 bases lay between the germline ends. CDR1 and CDR2 from the germline V gene are SGHTS and YDEGEE. The CDR3 runs 12 residues. The CDR3 coding sequence is TGTGCCAGCAGCCCCAAAGCACCTGGCTACACCTTC. Translating gives CASSPKAPGYTF.

The CDR3 nucleotides read TGTGCCAGCAGCTTACATTTCGGCAGGGGGACCGGGGAGCTGTTTTTT. Translating it yields CASSLHFGRGTGELFF. The chain combines TRBV7-2 with TRBJ2-2; 7 bases map to TRBD1. Germline CDR1 and CDR2: SGHTA and FQGNSA. The CDR3 has 16 residues. V shed 2 bases, J shed 5 bases, and the junction held 8 bases outside the gene matches.

The gene calls are TRBV18 and TRBJ1-1, with D tentatively TRBD1 (6 bases). CDR3 size: 16 residues. Germline CDR1 and CDR2: KGHSH and LQKENI. Trimming cost V 1 base and J 0 bases, with 12 bases left between them. The CDR3 loop reads CASSPRKGDLNTEAFF. The CDR3 DNA is TGTGCCAGCTCACCACGGAAGGGGGATTTGAACACTGAAGCTTTCTTT.

The rearrangement joins TRBV13 to TRBJ1-1; D may be TRBD1 (6 bases). Trimming took 1 base from V and 6 from J, leaving 12 bases between them. The CDR3 is 14 amino acids. Germline loops: CDR1 PRHDT, CDR2 FYEKMQ (reference sequence). The CDR3 region has the DNA TGTGCCAGCAGCTTAGACGGCAGGGGCTCTGAAGCTTTCTTT. Its protein product is CASSLDGRGSEAFF.

In DNA form, the CDR3 reads TGTGCCAGCTCACGGGGACAGGAGGGTTCACCCCTCCACTTT. Protein sequence: CASSRGQEGSPLHF. V gene TRBV18 combines with J gene TRBJ1-6, with 8 bases fitting TRBD1. In germline, CDR1 is KGHSH, CDR2 LQKENI. The CDR3 length is 14 residues. Trimming removed 4 bases from V and 9 bases from J; junction bases left unmatched: 5. The full variable domain, completed using reference TRBV18 and TRBJ1-6, is NAGVMQNPRHLVRRRGQEARLRCSPMKGHSHVYWYRQLPEEGLKFMVYLQKENIIDESGMPKERFSAEFPKEGPSILRIQQVVRGDSAAYFCASSRGQEGSPLHFGNGTRLTVT.

The chain carries TRBV5-4 and TRBJ2-2; 10 nucleotides agree with TRBD2. This CDR3 has 17 residues. Germline CDR1 SGHNT, CDR2 YYREEE (reference sequence). V lost 4 bases and J lost 5; bases outside the gene matches: 11. The CDR3 nucleotides are TGTGCCAGCAGCCCGCTCCTAGGTAGCGGGAGGACCGGGGAGCTGTTTTTT. Protein sequence: CASSPLLGSGRTGELFF.

This clone has more than one count but fewer than ten. The CDR3 region is CASSRTTGIGNEQFF. The DNA of the CDR3 is TGTGCCAGCTCACGAACCACAGGGATCGGCAATGAGCAGTTCTTC. The chain carries TRBV18 and TRBJ2-1; TRBD1 might be the D (6 bases). Deletions cut 4 bases from V and 6 bases from J, with 16 bases between. CDR1 KGHSH and CDR2 LQKENI come from the germline V gene. The CDR3 extends over 15 amino acids. The variable domain in full, with the rest retrieved from reference TRBV18 and TRBJ2-1, is NAGVMQNPRHLVRRRGQEARLRCSPMKGHSHVYWYRQLPEEGLKFMVYLQKENIIDESGMPKERFSAEFPKEGPSILRIQQVVRGDSAAYFCASSRTTGIGNEQFFGPGTRLTVL.

This chain uses TRBV10-3 with TRBJ1-6; D is perhaps TRBD1 (6 bases). Germline V gives CDR1 ENHRY, CDR2 SYGVKD. There are 13 residues in the CDR3. V lost 6 bases and J lost 9, with 12 bases in between. CDR3 sequence (DNA): TGTGCCATCAGGACAGGAGTGGGTTCACCCCTCCACTTT. It translates to CAIRTGVGSPLHF.

This clone appeared a single time. The chain is built from TRBV27 and TRBJ2-3; the D gene is possibly TRBD2 (6 bases). The V gene's germline CDR1 is MNHEY and CDR2 SMNVEV (reference sequence). Deletions cut 11 bases from V and 2 bases from J, with 14 bases between. The CDR3 spans 13 residues. The CDR3 bases are TGTGCCTCCAAGGAGGGCAACACAGATACGCAGTATTTT. Its translation is CASKEGNTDTQYF.

This chain uses TRBV28 with TRBJ1-2; weak D call: TRBD1 (6 bases). The germline gives CDR1 MDHEN, CDR2 SYDVKM. Trimming left V 8 bases short and J 7 bases short, with 20 bases between. This CDR3 spans 14 amino acids. In nucleotides, the CDR3 is TGTGCCAGCGGCATGTTACAGGGATCCTCTGGCTACACCTTC. The encoded protein is CASGMLQGSSGYTF.

CDR3 in DNA: TGTGCCAGGAGCGGGGGGTCCCAAGAGACCCAGTACTTC. Translating gives CARSGGSQETQYF. This rearrangement joins TRBV2 to TRBJ2-5, with 9 nucleotides matching TRBD2. This CDR3 region has 13 residues. Per germline, CDR1 SNHLY and CDR2 FYNNEI. V shed 9 bases, J shed 1 base, and the junction held 3 bases outside the gene matches.

V gene TRBV11-3 combines with J gene TRBJ2-7, with D possibly matching TRBD2 (6 bases). There are 12 residues in the CDR3. In germline, CDR1 is SGHNT, CDR2 YENEEA. The V end was cut by 5 bases, the J end by 3 bases, with 8 bases between. CDR3 sequence: CASSRRDYEQYF. CDR3 DNA: TGTGCCAGCAGCCGGAGGGACTACGAGCAGTACTTC. The complete variable domain, with remaining parts taken from reference TRBV11-3 and TRBJ2-7, reads EAGVVQSPRYKIIEKKQPVAFWCNPISGHNTLYWYLQNLGQGPELLIRYENEEAVDDSQLPKDRFSAERLKGVDSTLKIQPAELGDSAVYLCASSRRDYEQYFGPGTRLTVT.

This clone was detected only a few times. The chain employs TRBV29-1 and TRBJ2-1; D is perhaps TRBD1 (5 bases). Trimming cost V 6 bases and J 8 bases, with 14 bases left between them. This CDR3 has 12 amino acids. Germline values: CDR1 SQVTM, CDR2 ANQGSEA. The CDR3 DNA is TGCAGCGTGACAGACTTTGGCCATGAGCAGTTCTTC. Translation: CSVTDFGHEQFF.

This chain uses TRBV7-2 with TRBJ1-4; 7 bases align to TRBD1. The CDR3 has 16 residues. J gave up 8 bases and V 4 bases, and 13 bases lay outside the gene matches. Germline V lookup: CDR1 SGHTA, CDR2 FQGNSA. The CDR3 DNA reads TGTGCCAGCAGCTACTTTCCCAGGGGGAAGGAAGAAAAACTGTTTTTT. It codes for CASSYFPRGKEEKLFF.

The V call is TRBV3-1 (or the pseudogene TRBV3-2), the J call TRBJ1-1; 8 nucleotides agree with TRBD1. Germline CDR1 and CDR2: LGHDT and YNNKEL (reference sequence). The CDR3 runs to 15 residues. The J segment lost 4 bases and the V segment lost 6 bases, leaving 10 bases of the junction unmatched. This chain's CDR3 is CASSQVSTGATEAFF. Written as DNA, the CDR3 is TGTGCCAGCAGTCAGGTCTCGACAGGGGCCACTGAAGCTTTCTTT.

The rearrangement uses TRBV7-9 and TRBJ2-1, with D possibly being TRBD1 (5 bases). Between the trimmed V and J ends, which lost 8 bases and 7 bases, there was a span of 18 bases. The CDR3 runs 14 residues. Germline loops: CDR1 SEHNR, CDR2 FQNEAQ (reference sequence). CDR3 coding DNA: TGTGCCAGCGAAGTATCAGGGTTTTTGAATGAGCAGTTCTTC. This gives the protein CASEVSGFLNEQFF.

The chain joins TRBV2 to TRBJ2-2; 11 nucleotides match TRBD2. Germline assignment: CDR1 SNHLY and CDR2 FYNNEI. V shed 1 base, J shed 5 bases, and the junction held 0 bases outside the gene matches. The CDR3 covers 15 residues. The CDR3 region is CASSEGLAGTGELFF. CDR3 coding DNA: TGTGCCAGCAGTGAAGGACTAGCGGGGACCGGGGAGCTGTTTTTT.

The chain is built from TRBV27 and TRBJ1-6, with D maybe TRBD1 (6 bases). Germline V gives CDR1 MNHEY, CDR2 SMNVEV (reference sequence). Deletions cut 2 bases from V and 7 bases from J, with 21 bases between. CDR3 size: 18 residues. The CDR3 coding sequence is TGTGCCAGCAGTTTAGAGTCGGGACATCCTATTAGCAATTCACCCCTCCACTTT. As protein: CASSLESGHPISNSPLHF.

The chain combines TRBV12-3 or TRBV12-4 with TRBJ1-2, with a weak D call TRBD1 (6 bases). The germline V and J ends were trimmed by 7 bases and 3 bases, with 9 bases remaining between them. The CDR3 runs to 12 residues. DNA of the CDR3: TGTGCCAGCAAGGGGGATTACTATGGCTACACCTTC. Protein product: CASKGDYYGYTF.

The V and J genes are TRBV5-1 and TRBJ1-2; 12 nucleotides agree with TRBD1. From germline, CDR1 is SGHRS and CDR2 YFSETQ. This CDR3 comprises 16 residues. The V gene end was trimmed by 4 bases and the J gene end by 3 bases; junction bases not matched to a gene: 7. The CDR3 coding sequence is TGCGCCAGCAGCCCACCCGGGACAGGGGGCGACTATGGCTACACCTTC. Its protein product is CASSPPGTGGDYGYTF.